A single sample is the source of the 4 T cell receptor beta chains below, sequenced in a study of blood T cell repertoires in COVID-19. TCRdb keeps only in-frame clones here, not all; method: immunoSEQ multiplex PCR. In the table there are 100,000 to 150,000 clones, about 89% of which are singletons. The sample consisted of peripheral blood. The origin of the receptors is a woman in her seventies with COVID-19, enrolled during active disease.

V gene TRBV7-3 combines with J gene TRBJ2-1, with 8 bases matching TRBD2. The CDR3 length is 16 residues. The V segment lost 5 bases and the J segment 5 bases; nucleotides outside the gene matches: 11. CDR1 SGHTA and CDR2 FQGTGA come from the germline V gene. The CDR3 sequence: CASSPIDMRGDNEQFF. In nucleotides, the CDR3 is TGTGCCAGCAGCCCCATAGATATGCGGGGGGACAATGAGCAGTTCTTC.

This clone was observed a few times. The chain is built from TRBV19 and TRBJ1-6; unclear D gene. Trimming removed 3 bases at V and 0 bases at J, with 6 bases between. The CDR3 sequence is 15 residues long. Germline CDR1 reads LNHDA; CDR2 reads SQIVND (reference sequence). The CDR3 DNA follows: TGTGCCAGTAGTATTCGGAGCTCCTATAATTCACCCCTCCACTTT. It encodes CASSIRSSYNSPLHF.

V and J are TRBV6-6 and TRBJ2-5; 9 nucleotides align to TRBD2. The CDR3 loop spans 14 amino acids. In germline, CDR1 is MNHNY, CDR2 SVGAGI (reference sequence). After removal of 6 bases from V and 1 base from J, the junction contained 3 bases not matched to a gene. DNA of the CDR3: TGTGCCAGCAGGATAGCGGGGGCCCAAGAGACCCAGTACTTC. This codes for CASRIAGAQETQYF.

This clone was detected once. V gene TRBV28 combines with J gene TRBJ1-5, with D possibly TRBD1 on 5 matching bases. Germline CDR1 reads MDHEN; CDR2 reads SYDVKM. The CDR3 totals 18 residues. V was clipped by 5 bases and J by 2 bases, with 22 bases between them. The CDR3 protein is CASSAQDGRAFGNQPQHF. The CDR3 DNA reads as TGTGCCAGCAGTGCACAGGACGGACGGGCGTTTGGCAATCAGCCCCAGCATTTT.